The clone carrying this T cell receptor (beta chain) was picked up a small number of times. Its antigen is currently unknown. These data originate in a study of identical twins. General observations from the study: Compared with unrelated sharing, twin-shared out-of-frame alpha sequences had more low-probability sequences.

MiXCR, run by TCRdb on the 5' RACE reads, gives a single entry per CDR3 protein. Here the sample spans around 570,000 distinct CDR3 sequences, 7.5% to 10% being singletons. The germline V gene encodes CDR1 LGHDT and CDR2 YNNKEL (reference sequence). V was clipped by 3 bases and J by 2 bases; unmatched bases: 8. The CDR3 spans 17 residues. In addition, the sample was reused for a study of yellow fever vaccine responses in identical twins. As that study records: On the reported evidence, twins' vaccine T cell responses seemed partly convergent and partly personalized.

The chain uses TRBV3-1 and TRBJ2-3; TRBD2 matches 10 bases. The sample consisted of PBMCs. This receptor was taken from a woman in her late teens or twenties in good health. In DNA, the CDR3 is TGTGCCAGCAGCCAGGAGTTACTAGCGGGGCTCACAGATACGCAGTATTTT. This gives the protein CASSQELLAGLTDTQYF.